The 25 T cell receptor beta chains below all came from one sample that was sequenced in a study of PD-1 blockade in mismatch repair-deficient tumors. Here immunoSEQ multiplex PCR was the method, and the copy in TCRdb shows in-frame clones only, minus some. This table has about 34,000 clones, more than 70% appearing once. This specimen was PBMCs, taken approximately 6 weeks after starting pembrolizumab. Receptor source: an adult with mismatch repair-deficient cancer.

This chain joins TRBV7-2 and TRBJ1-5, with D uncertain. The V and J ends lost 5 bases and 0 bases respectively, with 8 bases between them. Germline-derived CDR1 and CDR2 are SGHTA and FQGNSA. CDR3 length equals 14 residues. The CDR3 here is CASSRDNSNQPQHF. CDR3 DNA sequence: TGTGCCAGCAGCCGCGACAATAGCAATCAGCCCCAGCATTTT.

CDR3 amino acids: CAIGDGRLQPQHF. The CDR3 DNA is TGTGCCATCGGAGACGGGAGGCTCCAGCCCCAGCATTTT. The rearrangement uses TRBV10-3 and TRBJ1-5; D uncertain. CDR3 length equals 13 residues. V lost 8 bases, J lost 7 bases, and 15 bases lay in between. Germline values: CDR1 ENHRY, CDR2 SYGVKD.

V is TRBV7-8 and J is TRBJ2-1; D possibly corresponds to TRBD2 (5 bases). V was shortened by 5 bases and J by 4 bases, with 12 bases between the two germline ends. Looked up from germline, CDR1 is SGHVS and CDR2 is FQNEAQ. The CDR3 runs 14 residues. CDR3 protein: CASSHRTGYNEQFF. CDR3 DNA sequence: TGTGCCAGCAGCCACCGGACGGGGTACAATGAGCAGTTCTTC.

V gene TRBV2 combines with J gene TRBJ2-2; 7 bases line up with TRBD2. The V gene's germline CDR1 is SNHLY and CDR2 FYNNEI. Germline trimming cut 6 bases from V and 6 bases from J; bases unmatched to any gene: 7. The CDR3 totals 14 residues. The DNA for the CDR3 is TGTGCCAGCAGCCCCAGACTAGCAGCCGGGGAGCTGTTTTTT. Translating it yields CASSPRLAAGELFF.

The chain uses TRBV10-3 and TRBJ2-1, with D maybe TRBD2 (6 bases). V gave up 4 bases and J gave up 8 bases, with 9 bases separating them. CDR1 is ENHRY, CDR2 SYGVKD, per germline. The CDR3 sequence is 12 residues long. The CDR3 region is CAISGVADEQFF. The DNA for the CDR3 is TGTGCCATCAGTGGGGTAGCGGATGAGCAGTTCTTC.

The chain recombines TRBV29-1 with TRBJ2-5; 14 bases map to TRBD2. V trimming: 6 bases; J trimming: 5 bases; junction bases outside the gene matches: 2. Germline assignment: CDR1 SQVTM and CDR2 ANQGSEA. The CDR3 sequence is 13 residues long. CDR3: CSVTSGRGETQYF. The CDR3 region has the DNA TGCAGCGTGACTAGCGGGAGGGGGGAGACCCAGTACTTC.

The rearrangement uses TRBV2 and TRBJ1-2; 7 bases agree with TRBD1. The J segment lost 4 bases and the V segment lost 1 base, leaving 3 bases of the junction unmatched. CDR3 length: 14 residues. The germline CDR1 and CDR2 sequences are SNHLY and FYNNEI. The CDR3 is CASSEERTGYGYTF. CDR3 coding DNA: TGTGCCAGCAGTGAAGAGCGGACAGGCTATGGCTACACCTTC.

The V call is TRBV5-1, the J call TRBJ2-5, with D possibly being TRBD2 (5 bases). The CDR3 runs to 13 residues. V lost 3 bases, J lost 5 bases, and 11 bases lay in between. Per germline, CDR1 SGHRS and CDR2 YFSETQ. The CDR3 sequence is CASSWTPGETQYF. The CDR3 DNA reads TGCGCCAGCAGCTGGACCCCGGGGGAGACCCAGTACTTC. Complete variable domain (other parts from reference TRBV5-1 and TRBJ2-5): KAGVTQTPRYLIKTRGQQVTLSCSPISGHRSVSWYQQTPGQGLQFLFEYFSETQRNKGNFPGRFSGRQFSNSRSEMNVSTLELGDSALYLCASSWTPGETQYFGPGTRLLVL.

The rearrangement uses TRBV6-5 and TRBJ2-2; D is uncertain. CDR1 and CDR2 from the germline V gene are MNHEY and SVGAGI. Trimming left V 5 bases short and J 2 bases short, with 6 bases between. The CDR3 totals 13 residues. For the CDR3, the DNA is TGTGCCAGCAGTCAGGTTAACACCGGGGAGCTGTTTTTT. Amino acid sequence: CASSQVNTGELFF.

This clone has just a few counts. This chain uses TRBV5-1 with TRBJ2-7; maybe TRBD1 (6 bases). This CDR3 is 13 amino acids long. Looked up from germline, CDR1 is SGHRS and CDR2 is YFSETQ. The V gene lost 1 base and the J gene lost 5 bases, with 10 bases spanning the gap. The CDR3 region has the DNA TGCGCCAGCAGCTTGTCAAAGGGGGACGAGCAGTACTTC. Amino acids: CASSLSKGDEQYF.

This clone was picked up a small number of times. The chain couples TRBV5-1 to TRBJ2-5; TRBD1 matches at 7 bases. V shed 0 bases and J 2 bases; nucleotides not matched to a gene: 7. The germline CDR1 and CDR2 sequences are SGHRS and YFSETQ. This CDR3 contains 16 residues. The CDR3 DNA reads TGCGCCAGCAGCTTGGGAGTTGAGGGGGCGCAAGAGACCCAGTACTTC. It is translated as CASSLGVEGAQETQYF.

The CDR3 DNA is TGTGCCAGCAGCTCTAGCGGGCGGGGGTCTTGGGATGAGCAGTTCTTC. Translation: CASSSSGRGSWDEQFF. The rearrangement joins TRBV7-8 to TRBJ2-1, with TRBD2 matching 8 bases. Trimming took 4 bases from V and 8 from J; bases not matched to a gene: 13. The CDR3 runs 16 residues. Germline-derived CDR1 and CDR2 are SGHVS and FQNEAQ.

In DNA form, the CDR3 reads TGTGCCAGCAGGACGACAGGGGGCGAAGGCTATGGCTACACCTTC. This encodes CASRTTGGEGYGYTF. This chain joins TRBV6-1 and TRBJ1-2; TRBD1 matches at 10 bases. The length of the CDR3 is 15 residues. With 6 bases clipped from V and 4 bases from J, the junction kept 8 bases outside the gene matches. Germline assignment: CDR1 MNHNS and CDR2 SASEGT.

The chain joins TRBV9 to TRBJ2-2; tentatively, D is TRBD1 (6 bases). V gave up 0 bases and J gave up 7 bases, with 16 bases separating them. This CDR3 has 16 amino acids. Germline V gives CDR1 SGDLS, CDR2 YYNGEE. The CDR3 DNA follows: TGTGCCAGCAGCGTAGAGTCCACAGGGCTTAACGGGGAGCTGTTTTTT. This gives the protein CASSVESTGLNGELFF.

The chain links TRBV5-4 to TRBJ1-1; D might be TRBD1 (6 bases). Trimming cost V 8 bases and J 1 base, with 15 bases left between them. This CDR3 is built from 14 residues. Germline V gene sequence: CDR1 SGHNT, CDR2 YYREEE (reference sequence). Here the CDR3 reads CASTRGTPNTEAFF. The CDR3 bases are TGTGCCAGTACGCGGGGGACACCGAACACTGAAGCTTTCTTT.

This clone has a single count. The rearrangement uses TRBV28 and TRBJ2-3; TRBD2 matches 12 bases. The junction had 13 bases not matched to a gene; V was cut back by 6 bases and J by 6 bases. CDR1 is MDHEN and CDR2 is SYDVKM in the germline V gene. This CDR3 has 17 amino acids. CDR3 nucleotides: TGTGCCAGCAGCCCGACTGCTTTGACTAGCGGGAGTGATACGCAGTATTTT. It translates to CASSPTALTSGSDTQYF.

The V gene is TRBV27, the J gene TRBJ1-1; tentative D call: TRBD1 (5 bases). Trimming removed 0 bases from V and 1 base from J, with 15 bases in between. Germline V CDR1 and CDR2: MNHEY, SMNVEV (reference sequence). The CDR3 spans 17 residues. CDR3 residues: CASSLSPSRVGNTEAFF. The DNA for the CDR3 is TGTGCCAGCAGTTTATCCCCCTCCAGGGTCGGGAACACTGAAGCTTTCTTT.

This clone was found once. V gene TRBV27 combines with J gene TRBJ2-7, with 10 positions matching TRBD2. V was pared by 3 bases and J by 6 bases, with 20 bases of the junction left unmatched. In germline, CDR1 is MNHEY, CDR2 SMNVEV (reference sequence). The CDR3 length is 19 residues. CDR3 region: CASSFRYRASGGTTVEQYF. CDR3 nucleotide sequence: TGTGCCAGCAGTTTTCGTTACAGGGCTAGCGGGGGAACTACGGTCGAGCAGTACTTC.

The CDR3 loop reads CASSEEGQGAADTEAFF. In nucleotides, the CDR3 is TGTGCCAGCAGTGAAGAGGGACAGGGGGCGGCGGACACTGAAGCTTTCTTT. The chain combines TRBV2 with TRBJ1-1, with TRBD1 identical over 12 bases. This CDR3 is 17 amino acids long. Germline V lookup: CDR1 SNHLY, CDR2 FYNNEI. V gave up 1 base and J gave up 3 bases; unmatched junction bases: 6.

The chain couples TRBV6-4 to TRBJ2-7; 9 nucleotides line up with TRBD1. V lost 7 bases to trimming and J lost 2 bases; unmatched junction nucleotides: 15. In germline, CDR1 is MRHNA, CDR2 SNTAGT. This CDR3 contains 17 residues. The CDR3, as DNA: TGTGCCAGCAAAGTGTCCTGTGAGGGGACAGGGACCTACGAGCAGTACTTC. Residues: CASKVSCEGTGTYEQYF.

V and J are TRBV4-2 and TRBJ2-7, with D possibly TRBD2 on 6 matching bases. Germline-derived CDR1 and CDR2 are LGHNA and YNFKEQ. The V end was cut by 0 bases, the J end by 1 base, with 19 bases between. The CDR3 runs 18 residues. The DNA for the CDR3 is TGTGCCAGCAGCCAAGACCTCGTAAGGGGACTTACTTCCTACGAGCAGTACTTC. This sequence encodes CASSQDLVRGLTSYEQYF.

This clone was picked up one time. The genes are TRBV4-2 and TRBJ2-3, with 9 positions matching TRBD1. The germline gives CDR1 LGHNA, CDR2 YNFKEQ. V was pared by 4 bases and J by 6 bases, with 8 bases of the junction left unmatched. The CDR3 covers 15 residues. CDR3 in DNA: TGTGCCAGCAGCCCGGGACAGGGTGGTTGGGATACGCAGTATTTT. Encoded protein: CASSPGQGGWDTQYF.

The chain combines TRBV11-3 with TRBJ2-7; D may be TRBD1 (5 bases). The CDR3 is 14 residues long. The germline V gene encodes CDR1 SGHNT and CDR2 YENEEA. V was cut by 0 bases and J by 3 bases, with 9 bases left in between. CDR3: CASSLEFQGYEQYF. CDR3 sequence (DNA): TGTGCCAGCAGCTTAGAATTCCAGGGCTACGAGCAGTACTTC.

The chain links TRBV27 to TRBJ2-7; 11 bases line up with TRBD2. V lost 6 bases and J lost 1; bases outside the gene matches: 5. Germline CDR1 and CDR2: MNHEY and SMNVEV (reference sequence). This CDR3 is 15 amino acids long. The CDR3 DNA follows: TGTGCCAGCAGCTTGACTAGCGGGACATCCTACGAGCAGTACTTC. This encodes CASSLTSGTSYEQYF.

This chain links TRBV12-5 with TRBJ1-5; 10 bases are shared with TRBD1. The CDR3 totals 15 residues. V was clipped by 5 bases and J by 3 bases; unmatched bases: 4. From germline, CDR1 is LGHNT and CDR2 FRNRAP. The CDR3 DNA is TGTGCTAGTGGTCGGGACAGGGGTCTCAATCAGCCCCAGCATTTT. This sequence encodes CASGRDRGLNQPQHF.